This record concerns one T cell receptor beta chain sequence. Its specificity is not known. In germline, CDR1 is SGHRS, CDR2 YFSETQ. Trimming took 0 bases from V and 9 from J, leaving 19 bases between them. This CDR3 spans 17 amino acids. In the PCR, 60 Vbeta and 13 Jbeta primers were used. Libraries were prepared by immunoSEQ multiplex PCR; TCRdb keeps only in-frame clonotypes and omits some of them. The table records 150,000 or so clones, around 75% of them present only once. These data belong to a study of cytomegalovirus exposure and HLA in healthy donors. General observations from the study: Researchers catalogued 150 or so TCR beta chains as cytomegalovirus-associated.

The clonotype was recovered from a man between 35 and 55 years old in good health and CMV-seronegative. V and J are TRBV5-1 and TRBJ1-6; D is possibly TRBD1 (5 bases). Sequenced: PBMCs. The CDR3 region has the DNA TGCGCCAGCAGCTTGGGTTTAACGGGTCAGGGAAGTTCACCCCTCCACTTT. Its translation: CASSLGLTGQGSSPLHF.